Presented here are 13 T cell receptor beta chains from one specimen sequenced in a study of shared clonotypes between healthy human individuals. In the naive CD8 group, cells lacked CD45RO and were positively selected for CCR7, so terminally differentiated effector memory CD45RA+ cells were left out. Clones were read by immunoSEQ multiplex PCR, and TCRdb kept only the in-frame ones, dropping some. The sample carries approximately 600,000 clones, approximately 95% recorded once. The specimen sequenced was naive CD8+ T cells sorted from blood. The receptors come from a woman aged 25 to 39 in good health.

The V call is TRBV5-1, the J call TRBJ2-7, with 8 bases aligning to TRBD1. After removal of 3 bases from V and 5 bases from J, the junction contained 4 bases not matched to a gene. CDR3 length: 13 amino acids. Germline V CDR1 and CDR2: SGHRS, YFSETQ. The CDR3 DNA is TGCGCCAGCAGCTCGGGACAGGACGACGAGCAGTACTTC. Translating it yields CASSSGQDDEQYF.

About this clone: The sample holds other DNA sequences that translate to the same CDR3. The chain carries TRBV27 and TRBJ1-1, with 7 bases fitting TRBD1. The V segment lost 3 bases and the J segment 1 base; nucleotides outside the gene matches: 2. Germline V gene lookup returns CDR1 MNHEY and CDR2 SMNVEV (reference sequence). The CDR3 is 14 amino acids. The CDR3 sequence: CASSLNRGNTEAFF. The DNA for the CDR3 is TGTGCCAGCAGTTTGAACAGGGGGAACACTGAAGCTTTCTTT.

On this clone: The same CDR3 also results from other DNA sequences found in this sample. The chain combines TRBV27 with TRBJ2-1; D is undetermined. CDR1 is MNHEY and CDR2 is SMNVEV in the germline V gene (reference sequence). V lost 2 bases and J lost 0, with 2 bases in between. The CDR3 consists of 13 residues. For the CDR3, the DNA is TGTGCCAGCAGTTTAGGCTCCTACAATGAGCAGTTCTTC. Its protein is CASSLGSYNEQFF.

The rearrangement joins TRBV6-4 to TRBJ2-5; no firm D call. The CDR3 is made up of 12 amino acids. CDR1 and CDR2 from the germline V gene are MRHNA and SNTAGT. Trimming stripped 4 bases from V and 14 bases from J, with 17 bases between. The CDR3 nucleotides read TGTGCCAGCAGTGGGGCCCCCTTCCTGATCTACTTC. Translated: CASSGAPFLIYF.

This clone was picked up a small number of times. The V call is TRBV27, the J call TRBJ1-2; 7 bases match TRBD1. Per germline, CDR1 MNHEY and CDR2 SMNVEV (reference sequence). This CDR3 is 14 amino acids long. Losses at the gene ends were 6 bases for V and 4 bases for J; bases not matched to a gene: 8. CDR3 sequence: CASSQGGFGYGYTF. The CDR3 coding sequence is TGTGCCAGCAGCCAAGGGGGCTTCGGCTATGGCTACACCTTC.

This rearrangement joins TRBV19 to TRBJ2-7; tentative D call: TRBD1 (6 bases). Per the germline V gene, CDR1 is LNHDA and CDR2 is SQIVND (reference sequence). CDR3 size: 16 residues. Trimming shortened V by 0 bases and J by 4 bases, and 16 bases separated the two germline ends. CDR3 nucleotide sequence: TGTGCCAGTAGTATAGACCTGAATGGGGACACATACGAGCAGTACTTC. It yields the protein CASSIDLNGDTYEQYF.

This clone was found once. This sequence joins TRBV7-9 and TRBJ2-2; 9 bases fit TRBD2. CDR1 and CDR2 from the germline V gene are SEHNR and FQNEAQ (reference sequence). The ends lost 1 base at V and 5 bases at J; junction bases unmatched: 2. The CDR3 runs to 15 residues. CDR3 residues: CASSLVAGVTGELFF. CDR3 coding DNA: TGTGCCAGCAGCTTAGTAGCGGGAGTTACCGGGGAGCTGTTTTTT.

The rearrangement joins TRBV11-2 to TRBJ2-5; 10 bases map to TRBD2. V trimming: 0 bases; J trimming: 5 bases; junction bases outside the gene matches: 3. The germline CDR1 and CDR2 sequences are SGHAT and FQNNGV. The CDR3 is 15 residues long. CDR3 amino acids: CASSLEGLARETQYF. The CDR3 DNA reads TGTGCCAGCAGCTTAGAGGGACTAGCGAGGGAGACCCAGTACTTC.

The chain recombines TRBV27 with TRBJ2-5; 7 positions agree with TRBD1. TRBJ2-7 matches the DNA end more closely, so the J call is doubtful. Germline CDR1 is MNHEY and CDR2 is SMNVEV (reference sequence). The CDR3 is 13 amino acids. This CDR3 reads CASRRQGYYEQYF. The CDR3 DNA sequence: TGTGCCAGCCGGAGACAGGGATACTACGAGCAGTACTTC.

The chain is built from TRBV16 and TRBJ1-5, with unresolved D. This CDR3 spans 15 amino acids. The germline V gene has CDR1 KGHSY and CDR2 FQNENV. Trimming pared 0 bases from V and 7 bases from J, leaving 13 bases between. The CDR3: CASSQSFNSGQPQHF. In nucleotides, the CDR3 is TGTGCCAGCAGCCAATCATTTAACAGCGGGCAGCCCCAGCATTTT.

DNA for the CDR3: TGTGCCAGCAGTATCACCGGGACTACCTACGAGCAGTACTTC. It is translated as CASSITGTTYEQYF. The chain uses TRBV2 and TRBJ2-7; TRBD2 agrees at 7 bases. CDR1 is SNHLY, CDR2 FYNNEI, per germline. This CDR3 contains 14 residues. The J segment lost 2 bases and the V segment lost 5 bases, leaving 6 bases of the junction unmatched.

This rearrangement joins TRBV11-2 to TRBJ1-6; D gene unclear. CDR1 and CDR2 from the germline V gene are SGHAT and FQNNGV. The CDR3 spans 13 residues. V gave up 1 base and J gave up 10 bases, with 8 bases separating them. CDR3 nucleotide sequence: TGTGCCAGCAGCTTAGGGGTCGGGTCACCCCTCCACTTT. The encoded protein is CASSLGVGSPLHF.

CDR3 coding DNA: TGTGCCAGCAGCTTAGAGACAGCGGATACGCAGTATTTT. It codes for CASSLETADTQYF. The genes are TRBV7-9 and TRBJ2-3; TRBD1 is a possible D gene (5 bases). The CDR3 extends over 13 amino acids. V was pared by 1 base and J by 6 bases, with 8 bases between. Germline V gives CDR1 SEHNR, CDR2 FQNEAQ (reference sequence).